This TCR beta chain comes out of a study of technical replicates of blood from a few donors. CDR3 length equals 12 residues. Assay: immunoSEQ multiplex PCR; the TCRdb copy retains only in-frame clones and omits some. The data contain 82,000 or so clones, over 95% of them singletons. The rearrangement links TRBV23-1 to TRBJ2-5; a weak D match, TRBD1 (6 bases). TRBV23-1 has ORF status, its function being uncertain. This receptor was taken from a human donor in good health. The specimen sequenced was T cells isolated from PBMCs. The DNA for the CDR3 is TGCACCGACTACAGGGTCCAAGAGACCCAGTACTTC. Protein product: CTDYRVQETQYF.